These T cell receptor beta chains were read from a single sample in a study of vaccination effects on CD4 cells after COVID-19. Generated by immunoSEQ multiplex PCR, the TCRdb table keeps only in-frame clones and is missing some. The data contain 70,000 to 85,000 clones, about 86% of them seen just once; the ten biggest clones take up roughly 1.2%. Their recognized antigens are unknown. Sequencing was performed on CD4+ T cells from PBMCs cultured with HCoV-229E spike peptides, taken after COVID-19 vaccination. These receptors originate from a human donor who received a COVID-19 vaccine. Each CDR3 is given with its conserved first and last residue. The D gene is left open where the match is weak. A clone size is listed for some rows: how often the clone was seen (once, few, many), or a class if it is expanded.

D: .
size: few
J: TRBJ1-2
V: TRBV19
DNA: TGTGCCAGTAGTACCCCGGGAGGCTATGGCTACACCTTC
CDR3: CASSTPGGYGYTF

D: .
size: .
J: TRBJ2-5
V: TRBV18
DNA: TGTGCCAGCTCACCACCCGGGATAGAGACCCAGTACTTC
CDR3: CASSPPGIETQYF

D: .
size: once
J: TRBJ1-6
V: TRBV6-5
DNA: TGTGCCAGCAGTTACTCTCACAGGACCAATTCACCCCTCCACTTT
CDR3: CASSYSHRTNSPLHF

D: TRBD1
size: .
J: TRBJ2-2
V: TRBV2
DNA: TGTGCCAGCAGTGGACAGGGGACGGGCACCGGGGAGCTGTTTTTT
CDR3: CASSGQGTGTGELFF

D: .
size: .
J: TRBJ1-1
V: TRBV27
DNA: TGTGCCAGCAGTTTTGGGGGGGCGGCTAGCGAAGCTTTCTTT
CDR3: CASSFGGAASEAFF

D: .
size: .
J: TRBJ2-5
V: TRBV14
DNA: TGTGCCAGCAGCCTCCTCGGGATAGGGGAGACCCAGTACTTC
CDR3: CASSLLGIGETQYF

D: TRBD1
size: .
J: TRBJ1-3
V: TRBV4-1
DNA: TGCGCCAGCAGCCAAGGGGGGGAGGGGGCAGGAAACACCATATATTTT
CDR3: CASSQGGEGAGNTIYF

D: .
size: .
J: TRBJ1-6
V: TRBV11-3
DNA: TGTGCCAGCAGCAGGGGAGTGGAGTCACCCCTCCACTTT
CDR3: CASSRGVESPLHF

D: .
size: .
J: TRBJ1-6
V: TRBV19
DNA: TGTGCCAGTAGTAACCGTCCCGGGGTAAATTCACCCCTCCACTTT
CDR3: CASSNRPGVNSPLHF

D: .
size: .
J: TRBJ1-4
V: TRBV28
DNA: TGTGCCAGCATTAACCAAGGTTTCGTGAAGGAAAAACTGTTTTTT
CDR3: CASINQGFVKEKLFF

D: .
size: .
J: TRBJ2-1
V: TRBV27
DNA: TGTGCCAGCAGTCTGCGACCCGGTGACAATGAGCAGTTCTTC
CDR3: CASSLRPGDNEQFF

D: .
size: .
J: TRBJ2-3
V: TRBV2
DNA: TGTGCCAGCAGTGAAGAGCGGGTGGGTGGTGCGAATACGCAGTATTTT
CDR3: CASSEERVGGANTQYF

D: .
size: .
J: TRBJ1-1
V: TRBV2
DNA: TGTGCCAGCAGTGTACAGGGGAACACTGAAGCTTTCTTT
CDR3: CASSVQGNTEAFF

D: TRBD1
size: .
J: TRBJ1-3
V: TRBV5-1
DNA: TGCGCCAGCAGCCAAATTCCCGGGACAGTCCCCCTCTCTGGAAACACCATATATTTT
CDR3: CASSQIPGTVPLSGNTIYF

D: .
size: once
J: TRBJ2-5
V: TRBV2
DNA: TGTGCCAGCAGTGAAGTTACTAGCTGGGAGACCCAGTACTTC
CDR3: CASSEVTSWETQYF

D: .
size: .
J: TRBJ1-6
V: TRBV5-1
DNA: TGCGCCAGCAGCTTGAGAGTCAGGGGAGGTCCATCACCCCTCCACTTT
CDR3: CASSLRVRGGPSPLHF

D: .
size: .
J: TRBJ1-4
V: TRBV7-8
DNA: TGTGCCAGCAGCTTAGGAGATAGCATGAATGAAAAACTGTTTTTT
CDR3: CASSLGDSMNEKLFF

D: TRBD1
size: .
J: TRBJ1-6
V: TRBV2
DNA: TGTGCCAGCAGTGAATCGCACAGGGGGTATTCACCCCTCCACTTT
CDR3: CASSESHRGYSPLHF

D: .
size: .
J: TRBJ2-6
V: TRBV2
DNA: TGTGCCAGCAGTGGACAGCCTACTGGGGCCAACGTCCTGACTTTC
CDR3: CASSGQPTGANVLTF

D: TRBD2
size: .
J: TRBJ2-3
V: TRBV7-3
DNA: TGTGCCAGCAGGCGGGGGGATGCCACAGATACGCAGTATTTT
CDR3: CASRRGDATDTQYF

D: TRBD1
size: .
J: TRBJ2-5
V: TRBV3-1/TRBV3-2
DNA: TGTGCCAGCAGCCGCTATGCGACAGGGGCTCAAGAGACCCAGTACTTC
CDR3: CASSRYATGAQETQYF

D: .
size: .
J: TRBJ1-6
V: TRBV5-1
DNA: TGCGCCAGCAGCTTGGGTCAGGAATCCTATTCACCCCTCCACTTT
CDR3: CASSLGQESYSPLHF

D: TRBD1
size: .
J: TRBJ2-3
V: TRBV5-8
DNA: TGTGCCAGCCCCAGTATTCCCGGGACAGGGCCCCGGAAAGATACGCAGTATTTT
CDR3: CASPSIPGTGPRKDTQYF

D: .
size: .
J: TRBJ1-6
V: TRBV2
DNA: TGTGCCAGTCAACCGGGAGTTAGCTCCTATAATTCACCCCTCCACTTT
CDR3: CASQPGVSSYNSPLHF

D: .
size: .
J: TRBJ1-1
V: TRBV7-9
DNA: TGTGCCAGCAGCTTAGATAGCCGGGGGAGAAACACTGAAGCTTTCTTT
CDR3: CASSLDSRGRNTEAFF

D: .
size: .
J: TRBJ1-6
V: TRBV14
DNA: TGTGCCAGCAGCCAGAAGTCTACCTCCTATAATTCACCCCTCCACTTT
CDR3: CASSQKSTSYNSPLHF

D: .
size: .
J: TRBJ2-1
V: TRBV5-1
DNA: TGCGCCAGCAGCCGTACAGCGGTGACTGAGCAGTTCTTC
CDR3: CASSRTAVTEQFF

D: .
size: .
J: TRBJ2-3
V: TRBV28
DNA: TGTGCCAGCAGTTTCGGCAACAGGGTTGGCGATACGCAGTATTTT
CDR3: CASSFGNRVGDTQYF

D: TRBD1
size: .
J: TRBJ2-5
V: TRBV18
DNA: TGTGCCAGCTCACCGACAGGGGGCCAGACCCAGTACTTC
CDR3: CASSPTGGQTQYF

D: TRBD1
size: .
J: TRBJ1-1
V: TRBV5-1
DNA: TGCGCCAGCACCAGACAGGGGCCGAATACTGAAGCTTTCTTT
CDR3: CASTRQGPNTEAFF

D: .
size: .
J: TRBJ2-1
V: TRBV5-4
DNA: TGTGCCAGCAGCTTGGAGGGGCGCGTCAACAATGAGCAGTTCTTC
CDR3: CASSLEGRVNNEQFF

D: .
size: .
J: TRBJ1-1
V: TRBV4-1
DNA: TGCGCCAGCAGCCAAGCTTCTCGGGGTATAGTCACTGAAGCTTTCTTT
CDR3: CASSQASRGIVTEAFF